Listed below are T cell receptor beta chains from one sample, sequenced in a study of blood T cell repertoires in COVID-19. Some clones are missing from TCRdb's copy, which holds only in-frame ones; the method was immunoSEQ multiplex PCR. The table includes 99,000 or so clones, 82% detected once. Source material: peripheral blood. The receptors stem from a man in his sixties with acute or convalescent COVID-19. Each CDR3 is given with its conserved first and last residue. A D gene is named only where the DNA matches it firmly. Not every row has a clone size; where given, it reads once, few, many or a size class.

TRBV4-1	NA	TRBJ2-3	NA	CASSQEVGAADTQYF	TGCGCCAGCAGCCAAGAAGTTGGCGCGGCAGATACGCAGTATTTT
TRBV7-9	NA	TRBJ2-1	NA	CASSPDSRQFF	TGTGCCAGCAGCCCCGACAGTCGGCAGTTCTTC
TRBV7-9	NA	TRBJ2-5	NA	CASSPPNRNGKTQYF	TGTGCCAGCAGCCCTCCGAACAGGAATGGAAAGACCCAGTACTTC
TRBV28	NA	TRBJ2-6	TRBD1	CASSLRTGLSGANVLTF	TGTGCCAGCAGTCTACGGACAGGTCTCTCTGGGGCCAACGTCCTGACTTTC
TRBV18	few	TRBJ1-2	TRBD1	CASSPATGTGIYGYTF	TGTGCCAGCTCACCAGCAACCGGGACAGGGATCTATGGCTACACCTTC
TRBV7-3	NA	TRBJ1-5	NA	CASTQGPGGQPQHF	TGTGCCAGCACCCAGGGTCCGGGAGGACAGCCCCAGCATTTT
TRBV5-6	NA	TRBJ1-4	NA	CASTLGVGNEKLFF	TGTGCCAGCACCCTCGGGGTGGGTAATGAAAAACTGTTTTTT
TRBV6-4	NA	TRBJ2-3	TRBD2	CASSPLAGHGANSPDTQYF	TGTGCCAGCAGTCCGCTAGCGGGGCATGGGGCGAATAGCCCAGATACGCAGTATTTT
TRBV3-1/TRBV3-2	NA	TRBJ2-2	NA	CASSPSGLLWHTGELFF	TGTGCCAGCAGCCCTTCGGGACTCCTTTGGCACACCGGGGAGCTGTTTTTT
TRBV6-7	NA	TRBJ2-2	TRBD2	CASSFASSGARTGELFF	TGTGCCAGCAGTTTCGCCTCTAGCGGGGCGCGAACCGGGGAGCTGTTTTTT
TRBV27	NA	TRBJ2-1	NA	CASSRSGGGINEQFF	TGTGCCAGCAGTCGGTCGGGGGGCGGGATTAATGAGCAGTTCTTC
TRBV2	NA	TRBJ1-4	TRBD1	CASRDQGVWEKLFF	TGTGCCAGCAGGGACCAGGGGGTATGGGAAAAACTGTTTTTT
TRBV15	NA	TRBJ2-7	NA	CATSRVSGVAYEQYF	TGTGCCACCAGCAGAGTTTCCGGAGTAGCCTACGAGCAGTACTTC
TRBV2	once	TRBJ2-5	NA	CANAFEDQETQYF	TGTGCCAACGCCTTTGAGGACCAAGAGACCCAGTACTTC
TRBV16	NA	TRBJ1-1	TRBD1	CASSQGTGEAFF	TGTGCCAGCAGCCAGGGGACAGGAGAAGCTTTCTTT
TRBV2	NA	TRBJ2-5	TRBD1	CASSELGGGETQYF	TGTGCCAGCAGTGAATTAGGGGGCGGCGAGACCCAGTACTTC
TRBV4-2	NA	TRBJ2-1	TRBD2	CASSQVSGRTYNEQFF	TGTGCCAGCAGCCAAGTTAGCGGGAGGACCTACAATGAGCAGTTCTTC
TRBV15	NA	TRBJ2-7	TRBD1	CATSRVTGAPYEQYF	TGTGCCACCAGCAGAGTGACAGGGGCCCCCTACGAGCAGTACTTC
TRBV6-5	NA	TRBJ2-3	NA	CASSYSLALTDTQYF	TGTGCCAGCAGTTACTCTCTGGCCCTCACAGATACGCAGTATTTT
TRBV20-1	NA	TRBJ1-5	NA	CSASNGASNQPQHF	TGCAGTGCTAGTAATGGGGCGAGCAATCAGCCCCAGCATTTT
TRBV11-3	NA	TRBJ1-1	NA	CASSLDGGEAFF	TGTGCCAGCAGCTTAGATGGGGGGGAAGCTTTCTTT
TRBV29-1	NA	TRBJ2-5	NA	CSSRGLSGETQYF	TGCAGCTCCCGAGGACTCTCCGGAGAGACCCAGTACTTC
TRBV7-8	NA	TRBJ1-6	TRBD1	CASSKDRDSPLHF	TGTGCCAGCAGCAAGGACAGGGATTCACCCCTCCACTTT
TRBV12-5	NA	TRBJ1-5	NA	CASGTFHRAHSYQPQHF	TGTGCTAGTGGTACCTTTCACAGGGCACACTCGTATCAGCCCCAGCATTTT
TRBV6-6	NA	TRBJ2-7	TRBD2	CASSSWTSASYEQYF	TGTGCCAGCAGCTCCTGGACTAGCGCCTCCTACGAGCAGTACTTC
TRBV7-9	NA	TRBJ1-2	NA	CASSSSTGRGYTF	TGTGCCAGCAGCTCGTCCACAGGTCGTGGCTACACCTTC
TRBV2	few	TRBJ1-5	TRBD1	CASGATGGQPQHF	TGTGCCAGCGGAGCAACAGGGGGTCAGCCCCAGCATTTT
TRBV18	NA	TRBJ2-1	TRBD2	CASSPSTSGGAWNEQFF	TGTGCCAGCTCACCCTCTACTAGCGGGGGGGCGTGGAATGAGCAGTTCTTC
TRBV6-1	NA	TRBJ2-7	TRBD1	CASSEGWTGIGEQYF	TGTGCCAGCAGTGAAGGATGGACAGGGATAGGCGAGCAGTACTTC
TRBV19	NA	TRBJ1-2	TRBD1	CASSLQGASGYTF	TGTGCCAGCTCCTTACAGGGGGCAAGCGGCTACACCTTC
TRBV27	NA	TRBJ2-7	TRBD1	CASSLRDRDDEQYF	TGTGCCAGCAGTTTGCGGGACAGGGATGACGAGCAGTACTTC
TRBV20-1	NA	TRBJ1-3	NA	CSARDGNTIYF	TGCAGTGCGCGAGATGGAAACACCATATATTTT
TRBV6-2/TRBV6-3	NA	TRBJ2-3	NA	CASSPSDTQYF	TGTGCCAGCAGTCCCTCAGATACGCAGTATTTT
TRBV28	NA	TRBJ2-3	TRBD2	CASSFRAGGTDTQYF	TGTGCCAGCAGTTTTCGTGCGGGAGGCACAGATACGCAGTATTTT
TRBV12-3/TRBV12-4	NA	TRBJ1-1	NA	CASSEQVGTEAFF	TGTGCCAGCAGTGAACAGGTAGGCACTGAAGCTTTCTTT
TRBV19	few	TRBJ2-2	TRBD1	CASSFLTGGVGGELFF	TGTGCCAGTAGTTTTCTTACAGGGGGAGTAGGCGGGGAGCTGTTTTTT
TRBV3-1/TRBV3-2	NA	TRBJ1-5	NA	CASSQGQINQPQHF	TGTGCCAGCAGCCAAGGACAGATTAATCAGCCCCAGCATTTT
TRBV9	NA	TRBJ1-5	TRBD1	CASSRTGNNQPQHF	TGTGCCAGCAGCCGGACAGGGAATAATCAGCCCCAGCATTTT
TRBV6-2/TRBV6-3	few	TRBJ2-7	TRBD1	CASSYATWTGVPYEQYF	TGTGCCAGCAGTTACGCCACTTGGACAGGGGTACCCTACGAGCAGTACTTC